The source of this T cell receptor (beta chain) is a study of blood T cell repertoires in COVID-19. Across the study: The study drew acute and convalescent COVID-19 samples from the United States, Italy and Spain. PBMCs, B-cell-depleted T cells, or T cells were the source of the cDNA or gDNA that made up the material.

In this sample, this clone turned up once. As processed by the authors: Amplification of reference gene primers provided the estimated nucleated cell counts. TCRdb's table, derived via immunoSEQ multiplex PCR, lists solely in-frame clones and lacks some. That table supplies the V and J calls and clone size; D and trimming were determined from the DNA. The repertoire holds approximately 46,000 clones, with approximately 85% as singletons. This CDR3 is built from 14 residues. Per the germline V gene, CDR1 is SQVTM and CDR2 is ANQGSEA. V dropped 3 bases and J dropped 4 bases, with 15 bases sitting between them.

The source is a man aged 55 to 70 with acute or convalescent COVID-19. Sequenced: peripheral blood. The gene calls are TRBV29-1 and TRBJ1-2; a weak D match, TRBD1 (5 bases). The CDR3 DNA sequence: TGCAGCGTTGATGGGGCCCGTGAGGCCTATGGCTACACCTTC. Amino acid sequence: CSVDGAREAYGYTF.